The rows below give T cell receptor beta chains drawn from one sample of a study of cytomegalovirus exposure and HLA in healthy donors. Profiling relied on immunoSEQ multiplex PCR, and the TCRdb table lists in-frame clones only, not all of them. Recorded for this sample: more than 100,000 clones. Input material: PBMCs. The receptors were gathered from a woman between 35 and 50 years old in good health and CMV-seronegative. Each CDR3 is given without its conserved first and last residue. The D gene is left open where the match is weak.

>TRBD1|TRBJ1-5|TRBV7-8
ASSEGQAVQH
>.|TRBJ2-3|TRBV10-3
AISVGGRITDTQY
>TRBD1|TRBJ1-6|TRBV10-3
AISESGTGGGQNSPLH
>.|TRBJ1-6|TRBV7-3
ASSLRQNSPLH
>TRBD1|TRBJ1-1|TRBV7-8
ASSPDRGRTEAF
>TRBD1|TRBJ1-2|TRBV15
ATSRVADRDGYT
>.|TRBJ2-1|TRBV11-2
ASSLVNGHNEQF
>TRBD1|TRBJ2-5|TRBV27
ASSLSRDRGLRTQY
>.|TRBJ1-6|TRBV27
ASLGSYNSPLH
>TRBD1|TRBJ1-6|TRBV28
ATIDRGNSPLH
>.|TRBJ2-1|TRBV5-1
ASKGQGMLNEQF
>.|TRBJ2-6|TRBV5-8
ASSFGNSGANVLT
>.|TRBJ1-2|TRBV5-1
ASSLSSRGGNGYT
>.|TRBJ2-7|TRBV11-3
ASSPGGSYEQY
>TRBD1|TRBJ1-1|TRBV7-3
ASSFAGTANTEAF
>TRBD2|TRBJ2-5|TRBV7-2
ASSLALAAQETQY
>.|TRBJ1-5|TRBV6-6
ASSREDQPQH
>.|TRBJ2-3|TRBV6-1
AGRGADTQY
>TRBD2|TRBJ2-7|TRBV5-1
ASSLAPAGGSYEQY
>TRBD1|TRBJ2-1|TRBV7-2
ASSLSWTGYEQF
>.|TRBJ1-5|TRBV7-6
ASSLVGGSNQPQH
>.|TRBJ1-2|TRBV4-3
ASSQDGTTFNGYT
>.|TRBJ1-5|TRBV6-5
ASSYRVEQSQPQH
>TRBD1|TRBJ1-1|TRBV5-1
ASSSRTGGVGTEAF
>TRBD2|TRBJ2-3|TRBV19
ASSTQAGGPSDTQY
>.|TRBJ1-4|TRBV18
ASSSSGAGEKLF
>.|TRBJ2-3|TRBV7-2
ASSPQGSDTGTQY
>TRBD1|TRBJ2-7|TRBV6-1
ASSDYRGRFGEQY
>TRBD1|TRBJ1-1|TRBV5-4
ASSLVYRGPNTEAF
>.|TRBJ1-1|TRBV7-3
ASSSLAGTEAF
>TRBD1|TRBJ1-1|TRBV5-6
ASSYDRGRKAF
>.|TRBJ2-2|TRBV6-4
ASSGADTGELF
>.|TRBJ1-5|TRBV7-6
ASSLGPRGSQPQH
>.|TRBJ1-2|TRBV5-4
ASSLGQMRSYGYT
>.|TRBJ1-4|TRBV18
ASSTHLYEKLF
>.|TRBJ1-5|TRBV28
ASSPSESNQPQH
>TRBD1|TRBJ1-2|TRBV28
AITSPLQGDYGYT
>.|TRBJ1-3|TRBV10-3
AISGQSISGNTIY
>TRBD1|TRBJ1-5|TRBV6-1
ASSTLTGYNQPQH
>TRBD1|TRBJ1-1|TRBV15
ATSRDYQGGAF
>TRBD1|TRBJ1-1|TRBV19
ASSKGQLNTEAF
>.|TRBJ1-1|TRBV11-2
ASMAGFAEAF
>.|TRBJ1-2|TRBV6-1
ASSEVENYGYT
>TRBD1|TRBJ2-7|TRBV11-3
ASSTRDSAGEQY
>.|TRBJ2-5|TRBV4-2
ASSQEVRGYQETQY
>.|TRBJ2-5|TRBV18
ASSPTVQETQY
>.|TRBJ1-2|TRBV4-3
ASSQVLGGRGYT
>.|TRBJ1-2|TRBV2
ASSLTAQSNYGYT
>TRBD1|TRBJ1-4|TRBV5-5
ASSFNRGLGEKLF
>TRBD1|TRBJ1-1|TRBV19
ASTLLPAGGTEAF
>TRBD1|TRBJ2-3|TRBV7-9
ASSLGRTGLADTQY
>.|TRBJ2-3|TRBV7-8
ASSTTSTDTQY
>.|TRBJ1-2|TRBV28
ASISDLTGSYGYT
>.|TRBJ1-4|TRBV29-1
SALFFTNEKLF
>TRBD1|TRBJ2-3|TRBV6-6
ASTVQGASTDTQY